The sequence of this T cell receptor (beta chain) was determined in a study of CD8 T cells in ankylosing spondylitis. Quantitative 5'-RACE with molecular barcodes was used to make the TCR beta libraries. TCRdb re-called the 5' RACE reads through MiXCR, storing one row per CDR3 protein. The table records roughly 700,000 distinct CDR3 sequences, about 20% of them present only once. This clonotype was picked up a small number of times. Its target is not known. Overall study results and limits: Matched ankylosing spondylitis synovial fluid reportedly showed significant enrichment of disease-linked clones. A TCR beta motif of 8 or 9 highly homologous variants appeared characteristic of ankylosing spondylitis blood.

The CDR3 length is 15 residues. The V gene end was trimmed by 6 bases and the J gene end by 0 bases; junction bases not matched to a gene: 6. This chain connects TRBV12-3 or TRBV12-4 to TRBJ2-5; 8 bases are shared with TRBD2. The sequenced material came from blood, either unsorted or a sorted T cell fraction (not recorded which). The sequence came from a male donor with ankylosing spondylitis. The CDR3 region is CASRNGGGHQETQYF. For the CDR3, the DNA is TGTGCCAGCAGGAACGGGGGGGGGCACCAAGAGACCCAGTACTTC.